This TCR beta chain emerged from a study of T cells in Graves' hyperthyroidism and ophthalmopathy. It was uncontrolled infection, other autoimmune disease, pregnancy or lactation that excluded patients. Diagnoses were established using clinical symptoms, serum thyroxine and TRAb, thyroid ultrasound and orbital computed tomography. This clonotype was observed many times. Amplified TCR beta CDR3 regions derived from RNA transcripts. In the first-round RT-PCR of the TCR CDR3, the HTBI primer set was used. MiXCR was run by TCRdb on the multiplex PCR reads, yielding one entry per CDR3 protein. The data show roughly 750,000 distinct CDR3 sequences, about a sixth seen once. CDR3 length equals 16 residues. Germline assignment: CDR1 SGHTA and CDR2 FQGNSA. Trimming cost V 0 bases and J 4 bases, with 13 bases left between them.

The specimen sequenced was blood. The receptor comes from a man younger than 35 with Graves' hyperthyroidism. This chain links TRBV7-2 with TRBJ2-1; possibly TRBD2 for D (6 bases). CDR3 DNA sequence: TGTGCCAGCAGCTTAGCGCGGTTAGCGGAATACAATGAGCAGTTCTTC. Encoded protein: CASSLARLAEYNEQFF. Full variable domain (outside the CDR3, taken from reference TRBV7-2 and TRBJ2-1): GAGVSQSPSNKVTEKGKDVELRCDPISGHTALYWYRQSLGQGLEFLIYFQGNSAPDKSGLPSDRFSAERTGGSVSTLTIQRTQQEDSAVYLCASSLARLAEYNEQFFGPGTRLTVL.